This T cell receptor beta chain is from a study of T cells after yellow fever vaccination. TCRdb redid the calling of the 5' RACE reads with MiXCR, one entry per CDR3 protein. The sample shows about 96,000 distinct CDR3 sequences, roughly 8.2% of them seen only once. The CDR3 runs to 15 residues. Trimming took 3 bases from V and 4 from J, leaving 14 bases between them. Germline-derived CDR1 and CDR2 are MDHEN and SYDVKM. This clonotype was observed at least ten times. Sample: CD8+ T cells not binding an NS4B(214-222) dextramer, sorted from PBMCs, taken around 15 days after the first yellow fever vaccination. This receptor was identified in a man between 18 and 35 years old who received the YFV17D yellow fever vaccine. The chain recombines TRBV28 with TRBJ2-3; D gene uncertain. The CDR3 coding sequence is TGTGCCAGCAGTTTGCGCTCCCGCTACGCAGATACGCAGTATTTT. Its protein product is CASSLRSRYADTQYF.